This entry features one T cell receptor (beta chain) sequence. Unmatched junction bases numbered 17, after V lost 6 bases and J lost 6 bases. CDR1 LNHDA and CDR2 SQIVND come from the germline V gene (reference sequence). This CDR3 is 18 amino acids long. The table came from immunoSEQ multiplex PCR; TCRdb's copy has only in-frame clones and leaves some out. The table lists about 30,000 clones, roughly 80% of them singletons, with approximately 2.1% in the top ten. The sample belongs to a study of STAT5B mutations in CD4+ large granular lymphocyte leukemia. The sequence was collected from a human donor in good health. This chain joins TRBV19 and TRBJ2-1; TRBD2 matches at 10 bases. The sequenced sample was CD4+ T cells from blood buffy coats. The CDR3 nucleotides are TGTGCCAGTAGCCCAATAAGGAAGCGGGGGGGCGGGAGCAATGAGCAGTTCTTC. Its translation: CASSPIRKRGGGSNEQFF.